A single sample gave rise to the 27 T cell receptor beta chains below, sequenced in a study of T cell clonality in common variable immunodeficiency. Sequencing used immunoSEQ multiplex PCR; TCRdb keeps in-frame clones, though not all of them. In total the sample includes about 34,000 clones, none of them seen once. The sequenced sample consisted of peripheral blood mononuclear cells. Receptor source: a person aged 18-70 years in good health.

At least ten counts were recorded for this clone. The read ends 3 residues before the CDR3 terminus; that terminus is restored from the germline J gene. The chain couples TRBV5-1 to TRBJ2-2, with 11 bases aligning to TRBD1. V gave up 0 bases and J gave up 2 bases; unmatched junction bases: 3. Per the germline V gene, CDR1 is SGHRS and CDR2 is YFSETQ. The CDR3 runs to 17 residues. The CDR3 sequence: CASSLGTGGVNTGELFF. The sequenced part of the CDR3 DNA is TGCGCCAGCAGCTTGGGGACAGGGGGCGTTAACACCGGGGAG.

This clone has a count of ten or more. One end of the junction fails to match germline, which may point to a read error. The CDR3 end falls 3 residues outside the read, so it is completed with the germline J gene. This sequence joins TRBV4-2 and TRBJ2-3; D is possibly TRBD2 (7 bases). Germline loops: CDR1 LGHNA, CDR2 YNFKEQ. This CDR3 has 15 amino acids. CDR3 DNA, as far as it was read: TGCGCCAGCAGCCAAGAGGGGGGGCTAGTAGATACG. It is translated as CASSQEGGLVDT. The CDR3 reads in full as CASSQEGGLVDTQYF.

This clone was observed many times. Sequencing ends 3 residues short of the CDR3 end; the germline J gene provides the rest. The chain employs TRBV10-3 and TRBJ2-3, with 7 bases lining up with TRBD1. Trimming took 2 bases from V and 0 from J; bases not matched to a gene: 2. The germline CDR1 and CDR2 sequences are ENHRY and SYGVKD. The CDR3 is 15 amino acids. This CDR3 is CAISETGVSTDTQYF. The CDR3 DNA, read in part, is TGTGCCATCAGTGAGACAGGGGTTAGCACAGATACG.

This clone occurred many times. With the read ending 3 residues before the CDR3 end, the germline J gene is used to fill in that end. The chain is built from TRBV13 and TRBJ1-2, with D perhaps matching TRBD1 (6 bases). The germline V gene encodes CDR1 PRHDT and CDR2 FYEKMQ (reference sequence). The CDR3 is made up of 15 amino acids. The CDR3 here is CASSYPDQGFGGYTF. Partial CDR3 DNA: TGTGCCAGCAGCTATCCCGACCAGGGGTTTGGCGGC.

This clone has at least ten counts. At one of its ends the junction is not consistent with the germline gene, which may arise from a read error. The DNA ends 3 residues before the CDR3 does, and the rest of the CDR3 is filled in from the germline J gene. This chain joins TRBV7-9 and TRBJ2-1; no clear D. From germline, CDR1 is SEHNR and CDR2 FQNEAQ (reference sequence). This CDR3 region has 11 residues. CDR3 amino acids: CASTYYDEQFF. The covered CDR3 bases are TGTGCCAGTACCTACTACGATGAG.

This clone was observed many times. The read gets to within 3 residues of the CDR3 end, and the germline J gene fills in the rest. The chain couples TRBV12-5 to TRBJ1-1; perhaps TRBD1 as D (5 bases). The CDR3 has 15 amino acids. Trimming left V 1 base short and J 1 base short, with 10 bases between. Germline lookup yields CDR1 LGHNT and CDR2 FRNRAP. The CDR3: CASGLEDTRNTEAFF. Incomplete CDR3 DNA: TGTGCTAGTGGTTTGGAGGACACACGGAACACTGAA.

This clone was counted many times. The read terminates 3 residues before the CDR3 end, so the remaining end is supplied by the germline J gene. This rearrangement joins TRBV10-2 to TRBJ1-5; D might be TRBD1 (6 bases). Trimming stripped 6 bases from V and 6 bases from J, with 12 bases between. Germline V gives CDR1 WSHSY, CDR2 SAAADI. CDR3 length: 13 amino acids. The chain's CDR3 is CASSRQVAQPQHF. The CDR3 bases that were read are TGCGCCAGCAGCCGACAGGTAGCTCAGCCC.

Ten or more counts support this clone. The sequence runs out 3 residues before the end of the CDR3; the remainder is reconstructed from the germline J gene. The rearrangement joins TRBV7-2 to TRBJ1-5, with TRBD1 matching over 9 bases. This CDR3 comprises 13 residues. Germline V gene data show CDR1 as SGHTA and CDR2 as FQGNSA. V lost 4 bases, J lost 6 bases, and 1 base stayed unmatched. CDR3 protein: CASSWTGVQPQHF. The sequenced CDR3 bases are TGTGCCAGCAGCTGGACAGGGGTTCAGCCC.

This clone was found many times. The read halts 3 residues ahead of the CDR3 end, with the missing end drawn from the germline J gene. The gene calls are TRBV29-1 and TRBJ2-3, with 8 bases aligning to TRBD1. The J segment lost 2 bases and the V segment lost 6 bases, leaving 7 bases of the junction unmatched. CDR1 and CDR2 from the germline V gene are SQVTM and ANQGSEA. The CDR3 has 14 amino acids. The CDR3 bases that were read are TGCAGCGTCGACTGGGACAGGTCCACAGATACG. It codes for CSVDWDRSTDT. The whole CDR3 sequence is CSVDWDRSTDTQYF.

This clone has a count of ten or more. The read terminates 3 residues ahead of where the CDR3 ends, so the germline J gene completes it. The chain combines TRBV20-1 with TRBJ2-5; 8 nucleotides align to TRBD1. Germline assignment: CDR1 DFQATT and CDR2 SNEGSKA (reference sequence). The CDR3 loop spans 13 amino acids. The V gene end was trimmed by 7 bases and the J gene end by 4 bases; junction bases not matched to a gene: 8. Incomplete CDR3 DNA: TGCAGTGTCACGACAGGGGCAGGAGAGACC. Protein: CSVTTGAGET. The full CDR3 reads CSVTTGAGETQYF.

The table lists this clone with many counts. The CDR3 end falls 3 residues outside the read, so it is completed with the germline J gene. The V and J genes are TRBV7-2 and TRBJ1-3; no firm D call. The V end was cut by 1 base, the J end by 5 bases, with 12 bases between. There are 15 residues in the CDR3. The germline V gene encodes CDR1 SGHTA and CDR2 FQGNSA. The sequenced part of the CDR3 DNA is TGTGCCAGCAGCTTAGGGGCCCGCCAGCGAAACACC. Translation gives CASSLGARQRNT. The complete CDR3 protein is CASSLGARQRNTIYF.

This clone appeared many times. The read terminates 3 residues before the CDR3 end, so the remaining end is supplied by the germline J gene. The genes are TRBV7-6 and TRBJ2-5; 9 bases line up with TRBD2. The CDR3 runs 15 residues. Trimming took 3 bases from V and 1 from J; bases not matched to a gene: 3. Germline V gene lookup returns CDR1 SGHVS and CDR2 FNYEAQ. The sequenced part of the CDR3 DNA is TGTGCCAGCAGCTTTCCGGGACTAGCCCAAGAGACC. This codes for CASSFPGLAQET. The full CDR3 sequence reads CASSFPGLAQETQYF.

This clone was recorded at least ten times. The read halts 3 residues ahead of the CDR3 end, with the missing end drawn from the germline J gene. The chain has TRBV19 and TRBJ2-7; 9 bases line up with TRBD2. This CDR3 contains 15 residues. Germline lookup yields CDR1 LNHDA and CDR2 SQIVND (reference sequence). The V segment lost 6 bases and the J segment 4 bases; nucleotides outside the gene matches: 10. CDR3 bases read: TGTGCCAGTAGACAAGGGTCGACTAGCGGATACGAG. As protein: CASRQGSTSGYE. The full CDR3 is CASRQGSTSGYEQYF. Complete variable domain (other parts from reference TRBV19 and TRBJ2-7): DGGITQSPKYLFRKEGQNVTLSCEQNLNHDAMYWYRQDPGQGLRLIYYSQIVNDFQKGDIAEGYSVSREKKESFPLTVTSAQKNPTAFYLCASRQGSTSGYEQYFGPGTRLTVT.

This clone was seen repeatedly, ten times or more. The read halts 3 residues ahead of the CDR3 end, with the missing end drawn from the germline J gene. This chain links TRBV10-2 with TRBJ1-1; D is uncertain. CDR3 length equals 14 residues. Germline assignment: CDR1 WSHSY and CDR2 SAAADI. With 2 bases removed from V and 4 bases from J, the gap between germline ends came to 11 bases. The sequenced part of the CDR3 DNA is TGCGCCAGCAGTGAGAACTTTTTCTTCACTGAA. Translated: CASSENFFFTE. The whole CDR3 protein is CASSENFFFTEAFF.

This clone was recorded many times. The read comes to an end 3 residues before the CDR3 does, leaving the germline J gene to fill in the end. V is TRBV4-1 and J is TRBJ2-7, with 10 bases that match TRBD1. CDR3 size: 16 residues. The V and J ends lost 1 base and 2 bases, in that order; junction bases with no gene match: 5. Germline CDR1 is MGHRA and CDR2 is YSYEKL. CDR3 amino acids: CASSQGGGTGAYEQYF. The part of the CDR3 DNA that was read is TGCGCCAGCAGCCAAGGAGGTGGGACAGGGGCCTACGAG.

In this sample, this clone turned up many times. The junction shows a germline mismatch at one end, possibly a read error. Here the CDR3 reads CVWSVHRQGLGSLREKLFF. CDR3 bases read: TGTGTCTGGAGTGTACATCGGCAGGGGCTGGGCTCATTGCGGGAAAAA. V usage is TRBV30 and J usage is TRBJ1-4, with a possible D match to TRBD1 (6 bases). The CDR3 is cut off 3 residues early in the read; its end comes from the germline J gene. Germline CDR1 reads GTSNPN; CDR2 reads SVGIG (reference sequence). The CDR3 consists of 19 residues.

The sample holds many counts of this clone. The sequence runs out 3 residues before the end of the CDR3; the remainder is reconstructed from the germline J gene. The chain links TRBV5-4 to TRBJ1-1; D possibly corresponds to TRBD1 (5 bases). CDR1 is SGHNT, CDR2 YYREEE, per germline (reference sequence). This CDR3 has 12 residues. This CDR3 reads CASSDTGVEAFF. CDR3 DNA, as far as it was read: TGTGCCAGCAGCGATACAGGCGTAGAA. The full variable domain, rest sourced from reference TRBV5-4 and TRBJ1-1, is ETGVTQSPTHLIKTRGQQVTLRCSSQSGHNTVSWYQQALGQGPQFIFQYYREEENGRGNFPPRFSGLQFPNYSSELNVNALELDDSALYLCASSDTGVEAFFGQGTRLTVV.

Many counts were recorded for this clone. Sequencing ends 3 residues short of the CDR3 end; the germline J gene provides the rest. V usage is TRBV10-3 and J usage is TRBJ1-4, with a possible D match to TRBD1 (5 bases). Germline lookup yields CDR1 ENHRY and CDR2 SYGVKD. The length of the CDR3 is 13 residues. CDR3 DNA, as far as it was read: TGTGCCGTCTGGAGCTCTGGGGCCAACGTA. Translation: CAVWSSGANV. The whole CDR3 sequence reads CAVWSSGANVLFF.

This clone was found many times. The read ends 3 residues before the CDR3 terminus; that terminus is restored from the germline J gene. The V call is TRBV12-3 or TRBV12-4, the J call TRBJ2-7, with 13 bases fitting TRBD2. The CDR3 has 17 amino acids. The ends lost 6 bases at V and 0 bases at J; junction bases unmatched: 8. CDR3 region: CASSGLAGVSRSYEQYF. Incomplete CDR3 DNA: TGTGCCAGCAGCGGACTAGCGGGAGTTAGCCGCTCCTACGAG.

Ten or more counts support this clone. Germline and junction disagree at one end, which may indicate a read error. The CDR3 here is CASSEGTVSYGYTF. The sequenced part of the CDR3 DNA is TGTGCTAGCAGCGAGGGGACAGTCAGCTATGGC. The rearrangement uses TRBV7-7 and TRBJ1-2; 7 bases agree with TRBD1. The read ends 3 residues shy of where the CDR3 ends; the end is completed using the germline J gene. This CDR3 comprises 14 residues. CDR1 SSHAT and CDR2 FNYEAQ come from the germline V gene (reference sequence).

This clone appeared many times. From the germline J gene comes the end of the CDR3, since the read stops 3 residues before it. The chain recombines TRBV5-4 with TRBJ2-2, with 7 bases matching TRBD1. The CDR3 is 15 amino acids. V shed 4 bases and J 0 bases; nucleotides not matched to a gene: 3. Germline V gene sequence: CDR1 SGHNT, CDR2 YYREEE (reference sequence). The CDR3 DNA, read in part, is TGTGCCAGCAGCCCAGGGGGATCGAACACCGGGGAG. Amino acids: CASSPGGSNTGE. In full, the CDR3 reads CASSPGGSNTGELFF.

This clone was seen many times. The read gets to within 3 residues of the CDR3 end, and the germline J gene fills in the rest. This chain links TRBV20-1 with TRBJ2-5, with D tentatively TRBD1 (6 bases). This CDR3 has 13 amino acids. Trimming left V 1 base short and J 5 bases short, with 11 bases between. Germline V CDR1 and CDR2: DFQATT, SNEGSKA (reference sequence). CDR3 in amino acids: CSARVRGGETQYF. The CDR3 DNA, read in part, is TGCAGTGCTAGAGTCAGGGGTGGGGAGACC.

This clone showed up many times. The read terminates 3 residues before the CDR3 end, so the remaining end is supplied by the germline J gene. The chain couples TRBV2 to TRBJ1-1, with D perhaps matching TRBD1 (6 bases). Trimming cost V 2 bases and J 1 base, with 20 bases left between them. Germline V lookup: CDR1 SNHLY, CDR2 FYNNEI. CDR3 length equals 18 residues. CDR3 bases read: TGTGCCAGCAGTGAAAGGGGGTTACAGGGAAAGGGGAACACTGAA. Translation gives CASSERGLQGKGNTE. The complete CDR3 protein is CASSERGLQGKGNTEAFF.

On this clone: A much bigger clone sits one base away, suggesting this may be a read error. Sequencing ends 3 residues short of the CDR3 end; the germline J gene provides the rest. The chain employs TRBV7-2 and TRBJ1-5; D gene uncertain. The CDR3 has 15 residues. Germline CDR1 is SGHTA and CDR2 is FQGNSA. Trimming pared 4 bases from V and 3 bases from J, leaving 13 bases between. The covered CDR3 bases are TGTGCCAGCAGCTCGCCCTCCCGAGCCAATCAGCCC. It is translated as CASSSPSRANQP. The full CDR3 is CASSSPSRANQPQHF.

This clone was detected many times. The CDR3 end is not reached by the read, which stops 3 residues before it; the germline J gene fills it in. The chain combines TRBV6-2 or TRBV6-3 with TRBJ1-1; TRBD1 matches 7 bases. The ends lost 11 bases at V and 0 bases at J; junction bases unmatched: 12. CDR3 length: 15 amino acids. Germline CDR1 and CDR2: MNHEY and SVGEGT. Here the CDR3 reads CAVNRGSTLNTEAFF. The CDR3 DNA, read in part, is TGTGCCGTCAACAGGGGCAGCACACTGAACACTGAA.

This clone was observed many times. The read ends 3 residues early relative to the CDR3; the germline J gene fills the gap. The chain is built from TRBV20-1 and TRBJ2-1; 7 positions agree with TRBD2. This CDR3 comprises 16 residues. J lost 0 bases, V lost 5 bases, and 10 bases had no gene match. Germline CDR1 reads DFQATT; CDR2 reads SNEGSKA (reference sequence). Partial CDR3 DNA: TGCAGTGCTGCTAGGGACTACCAGAGCTCCTACAATGAG. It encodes CSAARDYQSSYNE. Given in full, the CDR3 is CSAARDYQSSYNEQFF.

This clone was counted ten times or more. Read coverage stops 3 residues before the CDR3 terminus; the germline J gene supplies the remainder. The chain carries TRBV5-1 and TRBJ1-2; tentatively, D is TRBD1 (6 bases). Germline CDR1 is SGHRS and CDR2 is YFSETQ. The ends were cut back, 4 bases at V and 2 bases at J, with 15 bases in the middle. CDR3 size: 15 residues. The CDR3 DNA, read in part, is TGCGCCAGCAGCCAGGACAGTCCGGCAAACTATGGC. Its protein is CASSQDSPANYG. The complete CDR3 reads CASSQDSPANYGYTF.